This is a list of T cell receptor beta chains from one sample in a study of blood T cell repertoires in COVID-19. Method: immunoSEQ multiplex PCR; TCRdb's copy keeps in-frame clones and lacks some. The table has 400,000 to 450,000 clones, approximately 89% seen once. The sequenced material came from peripheral blood. These receptor sequences come from a woman aged 45-65 years with COVID-19, enrolled during active disease. Both conserved end residues are part of each CDR3. The D gene is left open where the match is weak. Rows may omit the clone size; those that give it use once, few, many or a size class.

v_gene: TRBV30; j_gene: TRBJ2-4; abundance: once; d_gene: -; CDR3nt: TGTGCCTGGAGTGTAGTCCCCCAGAAAAACATTCAGTACTTC; CDR3aa: CAWSVVPQKNIQYF
v_gene: TRBV21-1; j_gene: TRBJ2-3; abundance: -; d_gene: -; CDR3nt: TGTGCCAGCAGCAAATGGGGACAGGATGGTGCAGATACGCAGTATTTT; CDR3aa: CASSKWGQDGADTQYF
v_gene: TRBV3-1/TRBV3-2; j_gene: TRBJ2-5; abundance: -; d_gene: -; CDR3nt: TGTGCCAGCAGCCAAGATCTCGGCAGGGGAGAGACCCAGTACTTC; CDR3aa: CASSQDLGRGETQYF
v_gene: TRBV5-1; j_gene: TRBJ1-5; abundance: -; d_gene: -; CDR3nt: TGCGCCAGCAGCGCCGGAGCAAATCAGCCCCAGCATTTT; CDR3aa: CASSAGANQPQHF
v_gene: TRBV3-1/TRBV3-2; j_gene: TRBJ2-3; abundance: -; d_gene: -; CDR3nt: TGTGCCAGCAGCCCACCGGGATGGAGCACAGATACGCAGTATTTT; CDR3aa: CASSPPGWSTDTQYF
v_gene: TRBV24-1; j_gene: TRBJ2-3; abundance: -; d_gene: TRBD1; CDR3nt: TGTGCCACCAGTGACCGGGACAGGGCAGGCACAGATACGCAGTATTTT; CDR3aa: CATSDRDRAGTDTQYF
v_gene: TRBV30; j_gene: TRBJ2-5; abundance: -; d_gene: TRBD1; CDR3nt: TGTGCCTGGCGACAGGGGTTGGAGACCCAGTACTTC; CDR3aa: CAWRQGLETQYF
v_gene: TRBV11-2; j_gene: TRBJ2-7; abundance: -; d_gene: TRBD1; CDR3nt: TGTGCCAGCAGCCTGACCCGGACAGGCTACGAGCAGTACTTC; CDR3aa: CASSLTRTGYEQYF
v_gene: TRBV30; j_gene: TRBJ2-1; abundance: -; d_gene: -; CDR3nt: TGTGCCCATGGGGGGATTATTTACAATGAGCAGTTCTTC; CDR3aa: CAHGGIIYNEQFF
v_gene: TRBV7-8; j_gene: TRBJ2-5; abundance: -; d_gene: TRBD2; CDR3nt: TGTGCCAGCTTTACGGGGGGACAAGAGACCCAGTACTTC; CDR3aa: CASFTGGQETQYF
v_gene: TRBV28; j_gene: TRBJ1-2; abundance: -; d_gene: TRBD1; CDR3nt: TGTGCCAGCAGTTTGCTCCTGGGACAGGGGGCCGGCTACACCTTC; CDR3aa: CASSLLLGQGAGYTF
v_gene: TRBV14; j_gene: TRBJ1-2; abundance: -; d_gene: -; CDR3nt: TGTGCCAGCAGCCAAGATAGCTACTATGGCTACACCTTC; CDR3aa: CASSQDSYYGYTF
v_gene: TRBV7-3; j_gene: TRBJ1-1; abundance: -; d_gene: TRBD1; CDR3nt: TGTGCCAGCAGCTCAAAACCAACATACAAACGACAGGGCATGAACACTGAAGCTTTCTTT; CDR3aa: CASSSKPTYKRQGMNTEAFF
v_gene: TRBV30; j_gene: TRBJ1-2; abundance: once; d_gene: -; CDR3nt: TGTGCCTGGAGTCCCAGGCCCGACAGCGCCTATGGCTACACCTTC; CDR3aa: CAWSPRPDSAYGYTF
v_gene: TRBV6-5; j_gene: TRBJ2-5; abundance: -; d_gene: -; CDR3nt: TGTGCCAGCAGTTACTTAGGGGGATTGGAGACCCAGTACTTC; CDR3aa: CASSYLGGLETQYF
v_gene: TRBV28; j_gene: TRBJ1-2; abundance: -; d_gene: -; CDR3nt: TGTGCCAGCTACACAGGGAATGGCTACACCTTC; CDR3aa: CASYTGNGYTF
v_gene: TRBV10-3; j_gene: TRBJ2-5; abundance: -; d_gene: TRBD2; CDR3nt: TGTGCCATCAGTGTGGCGGCTAGCGGGGGGGCCTCCCAAGAGACCCAGTACTTC; CDR3aa: CAISVAASGGASQETQYF
v_gene: TRBV5-1; j_gene: TRBJ1-3; abundance: once; d_gene: -; CDR3nt: TGCGCCAGCAGCTTGGGCCCACAGGGAAACACCATATATTTT; CDR3aa: CASSLGPQGNTIYF
v_gene: TRBV18; j_gene: TRBJ1-5; abundance: -; d_gene: TRBD1; CDR3nt: TGTGCCAGCTCCCCCGGGACAGGGGACAGCAATCAGCCCCAGCATTTT; CDR3aa: CASSPGTGDSNQPQHF
v_gene: TRBV3-1/TRBV3-2; j_gene: TRBJ2-3; abundance: -; d_gene: -; CDR3nt: TGTGCCAGCATACCTGCGTTCGGGAGCACAGATACGCAGTATTTT; CDR3aa: CASIPAFGSTDTQYF
v_gene: TRBV5-1; j_gene: TRBJ1-1; abundance: -; d_gene: -; CDR3nt: TGCGCCAGCAGCTTGGTCTCTATGAACACTGAAGCTTTCTTT; CDR3aa: CASSLVSMNTEAFF
v_gene: TRBV2; j_gene: TRBJ1-2; abundance: -; d_gene: -; CDR3nt: TGTGCCAGCAGTTCCGGGGGGGCGGCCTATGGCTACACCTTC; CDR3aa: CASSSGGAAYGYTF
v_gene: TRBV6-2/TRBV6-3; j_gene: TRBJ2-2; abundance: -; d_gene: TRBD2; CDR3nt: TGTGCCAGCAGTTACTCTGCGGGGGGGACGAACACCGGGGAGCTGTTTTTT; CDR3aa: CASSYSAGGTNTGELFF
v_gene: TRBV11-3; j_gene: TRBJ1-1; abundance: -; d_gene: TRBD1; CDR3nt: TGTGCCAGCAGCTTGGGCAGGGGGTCCACTGAAGCTTTCTTT; CDR3aa: CASSLGRGSTEAFF
v_gene: TRBV29-1; j_gene: TRBJ1-1; abundance: once; d_gene: -; CDR3nt: TGCAGCGGCCTATTACAGGGACACACTGAAGCTTTCTTT; CDR3aa: CSGLLQGHTEAFF
v_gene: TRBV28; j_gene: TRBJ2-3; abundance: -; d_gene: TRBD2; CDR3nt: TGTGCCAGCAGCTCCCCCGGGGGGGGCACAGATACGCAGTATTTT; CDR3aa: CASSSPGGGTDTQYF
v_gene: TRBV5-1; j_gene: TRBJ1-3; abundance: -; d_gene: TRBD1; CDR3nt: TGCGCCAGCAGTTATACAGGGGAACGGAGTGGAAACACCATATATTTT; CDR3aa: CASSYTGERSGNTIYF
v_gene: TRBV9; j_gene: TRBJ1-2; abundance: -; d_gene: -; CDR3nt: TGTGCCAGCAGCCCCTCAGGTTTTAACTATGGCTACACCTTC; CDR3aa: CASSPSGFNYGYTF
v_gene: TRBV28; j_gene: TRBJ1-3; abundance: -; d_gene: TRBD1; CDR3nt: TGTGCCAGCAGACCCGGGACAGGGGGCTTGGCTGGAAACACCATATATTTT; CDR3aa: CASRPGTGGLAGNTIYF
v_gene: TRBV28; j_gene: TRBJ2-3; abundance: -; d_gene: -; CDR3nt: TGTGCCAGCAGTTTGTTCCGAGCTGTAGTTTCAGATACGCAGTATTTT; CDR3aa: CASSLFRAVVSDTQYF
v_gene: TRBV19; j_gene: TRBJ2-7; abundance: -; d_gene: TRBD1; CDR3nt: TGTGCCAGTTCTCATGGGGACAGCTCCTACGAGCAGTACTTC; CDR3aa: CASSHGDSSYEQYF
v_gene: TRBV18; j_gene: TRBJ2-1; abundance: few; d_gene: TRBD2; CDR3nt: TGTGCCAGCTCACCGGGACTAGCGGGAAGTGGTGAGCAGTTCTTC; CDR3aa: CASSPGLAGSGEQFF
v_gene: TRBV24-1; j_gene: TRBJ2-7; abundance: -; d_gene: TRBD1; CDR3nt: TGTGCCACCAGGAAGAGACAGGGAAGGTACGAGCAGTACTTC; CDR3aa: CATRKRQGRYEQYF
v_gene: TRBV3-1/TRBV3-2; j_gene: TRBJ1-1; abundance: once; d_gene: TRBD1; CDR3nt: TGTGCCAGCAGCCACGCCCAAGACAGGGATCGGGTAGCTTTCTTT; CDR3aa: CASSHAQDRDRVAFF
v_gene: TRBV6-5; j_gene: TRBJ2-7; abundance: -; d_gene: TRBD2; CDR3nt: TGTGCCAGCAGTATAGCGGGGGGGCGGCGGGAGCAGTACTTC; CDR3aa: CASSIAGGRREQYF
v_gene: TRBV6-5; j_gene: TRBJ2-3; abundance: -; d_gene: TRBD2; CDR3nt: TGTGCCAGCATTTTTAGCGGGAGAGGAGAAGATACGCAGTATTTT; CDR3aa: CASIFSGRGEDTQYF
v_gene: TRBV9; j_gene: TRBJ1-2; abundance: once; d_gene: TRBD1; CDR3nt: TGTGCCAGCAGCATCCGACTTGGCAGGGGGCCCGGTGGCTACACCTTC; CDR3aa: CASSIRLGRGPGGYTF
v_gene: TRBV27; j_gene: TRBJ2-1; abundance: -; d_gene: -; CDR3nt: TGTGCCAGCAGCCGAGGTTATGAGCAGTTCTTC; CDR3aa: CASSRGYEQFF
v_gene: TRBV2; j_gene: TRBJ1-5; abundance: once; d_gene: -; CDR3nt: TGTGCCAGCAGTGGAGAAGGCAATCAGCCCCAGCATTTT; CDR3aa: CASSGEGNQPQHF
v_gene: TRBV10-3; j_gene: TRBJ2-7; abundance: -; d_gene: TRBD1; CDR3nt: TGTGCCATCACTTCGGACAGGTCCTACGAGCAGTACTTC; CDR3aa: CAITSDRSYEQYF
v_gene: TRBV9; j_gene: TRBJ1-3; abundance: -; d_gene: -; CDR3nt: TGTGCCAGTGGCGGGCAGGGGATAGGAAACACCATATATTTT; CDR3aa: CASGGQGIGNTIYF
v_gene: TRBV28; j_gene: TRBJ2-1; abundance: -; d_gene: -; CDR3nt: TGTGCCAGCAGTTCGGACAGCCCCACGTTCTTC; CDR3aa: CASSSDSPTFF
v_gene: TRBV4-2; j_gene: TRBJ2-2; abundance: -; d_gene: -; CDR3nt: TGTGCCAGCAGCCAAGATATCGGGGCCGGGGAGCTGTTTTTT; CDR3aa: CASSQDIGAGELFF
v_gene: TRBV9; j_gene: TRBJ2-5; abundance: -; d_gene: -; CDR3nt: TGTGCCAGCAGCGTTCAATTTGAAGAGACCCAGTACTTC; CDR3aa: CASSVQFEETQYF
v_gene: TRBV28; j_gene: TRBJ2-7; abundance: -; d_gene: -; CDR3nt: TGTGCCAGCAGTTTAAGTCGGCGCGGCGAGCAGTACTTC; CDR3aa: CASSLSRRGEQYF
v_gene: TRBV30; j_gene: TRBJ2-1; abundance: -; d_gene: TRBD2; CDR3nt: TGTGCCTGGAGTGTATTACTAGCGGGGGCCAATGAGCAGTTCTTC; CDR3aa: CAWSVLLAGANEQFF
v_gene: TRBV3-1/TRBV3-2; j_gene: TRBJ1-2; abundance: -; d_gene: TRBD1; CDR3nt: TGTGCCAGCAGCCCTTCGTCGGGACAGGCCAATTTTTATGGCTACACCTTC; CDR3aa: CASSPSSGQANFYGYTF
v_gene: TRBV18; j_gene: TRBJ1-2; abundance: -; d_gene: -; CDR3nt: TGTGCCAGCTCACCAACCACGGGGTCCGGCTACACCTTC; CDR3aa: CASSPTTGSGYTF
v_gene: TRBV5-8; j_gene: TRBJ1-6; abundance: -; d_gene: -; CDR3nt: TGTGCCAGCAGCTTGGATCGGGAATCACCCCTCCACTTT; CDR3aa: CASSLDRESPLHF
v_gene: TRBV7-8; j_gene: TRBJ1-1; abundance: once; d_gene: -; CDR3nt: TGTGCCAGCAGCTTAGTCGAGGGAATGAACACTGAAGCTTTCTTT; CDR3aa: CASSLVEGMNTEAFF